The present T cell receptor (beta chain) was sequenced within a study of T cell responses to AZD1222 COVID-19 vaccine. About the research overall: Both about-4-week and about-12-week second-dose recipients were combined.

Whole-study results and caveats: Donors were largely white British and mainly female; clonal diversity was possibly underestimated.

As concerns this clone: Its antigen is undetermined.

The CDR3 runs to 14 residues. Germline CDR1 SGHNT, CDR2 YYREEE (reference sequence). V was shortened by 6 bases and J by 5 bases, with 15 bases between the two germline ends. The data were produced by immunoSEQ multiplex PCR, yet TCRdb's version contains in-frame clones alone and is incomplete. The sample includes 130,000 to 150,000 clones, about 93% of them seen just once. The input for sequencing was peripheral blood, taken on day 0 of AZD1222 vaccination. This chain uses TRBV5-4 with TRBJ2-1; D not resolved. The origin of this receptor is an adult in good health. The CDR3 here is CASTLQSRDNEQFF. The CDR3 DNA is TGTGCCAGCACCCTACAGTCTAGAGACAATGAGCAGTTCTTC.